The clone carrying this T cell receptor (beta chain) showed up just a few times. This CDR3 is built from 17 residues. Germline CDR1 is SGHRS and CDR2 is YFSETQ. Losses at the gene ends were 5 bases for V and 4 bases for J; bases not matched to a gene: 12. The data originate from a study of blood T cell repertoires in COVID-19. Study-wide background: The United States, Italy and Spain provided the acute and convalescent COVID-19 samples.

Assay used: immunoSEQ multiplex PCR; TCRdb lists only in-frame clones, some missing. The repertoire includes about 160,000 clones, roughly 90% of them detected once, and 3% to 4.5% sits in the top ten. The V call is TRBV5-1, the J call TRBJ1-4, with 9 nucleotides matching TRBD1. Specimen: peripheral blood. The TCR comes from a woman between 55 and 75 years old who had recovered from COVID-19. The CDR3 loop reads CASRPGQGGPLNEKLFF. CDR3 bases: TGCGCCAGCAGGCCGGGACAGGGAGGCCCCCTTAATGAAAAACTGTTTTTT.